This T cell receptor (beta chain) is drawn from a study of shared clonotypes between healthy human individuals (dated by TCRdb to 2020 to 2021). About the full investigation: The cohort comprised a couple of women and a few men aged 18 to 49 years. Each donor's leukapheresis produced roughly between about 0.9 and 9.5 billion PBMCs. Libraries were prepared and TCR repertoires were sequenced by different laboratories using diverse techniques, in order to increase sequencing depth and limit assay-specific biases. To estimate repertoire size and how much clonotypes are shared between individuals, the study performed deep sequencing of blood TCR repertoires from roughly five healthy adults. For each donor, CD4 naive and CD4 memory were each run on three plates, CD8 naive on two plates, and CD8 memory on one plate. Findings and caveats that apply to the study as a whole: Pairwise subsampling indicated that sequencing depth was expected to affect the degree of clonotype sharing among donors. Sampling was restricted to blood, and TCR repertoires in tissue are likely to differ from TCR repertoires in blood. Estimated clonotype richness was generally larger for naive than for memory subsets. Compared with non-shared clonotypes, clonotypes shared by all four sorted-subset donors had higher generation probabilities. Sharing across several donors was observed for approximately 5% of naive CD4, over 3% of naive CD8, around 2.5% of memory CD4, and around 0.4% of memory CD8 clonotypes. Incomplete sequencing was indicated by rarefaction of sorted-subset datasets, despite the large sequencing depth. The small number of donors limited the genetic and exposure-history diversity represented.

Donors were healthy HIV-negative adults with no recently reported acute infections or vaccinations. Every donor was a Caucasian adult living in Nashville, Tennessee, USA. CD4+ T cells were enriched by magnetic negative selection, after which naive cells were positively selected on CD45RA and the negative fraction was taken as the memory subset. Blood was collected by leukapheresis, and PBMCs were isolated by Ficoll-Histopaque density gradient centrifugation and then cryopreserved in liquid nitrogen vapor phase. Purity and quantity of every magnetically sorted T cell population were checked by analytical flow cytometry. Each sorted fraction had its genomic DNA isolated and then quantified by UV absorbance on a Nanodrop 2000c. Of note for this clone: Its antigen is currently not known. The input lacks base qualities; no much larger clone sits a single base away.

V gives up 2 bases and J gives up 4 bases, and the segment between their germline ends measures 12 bases. Taken from the germline V gene (reference sequence), the CDR1 and CDR2 loops are SGHKS and YYEKEE. Inclusive of the bounding cysteine and phenylalanine, the CDR3 is 14 residues long. This entry keeps only the CDR3 DNA: 42 bases, framed from base 1. TCR CDR3 regions were amplified from genomic DNA by multiplex PCR using the deep immunoSEQ assay. Extracted genomic DNA from each cell subset was spread evenly across all wells of several immunoSEQ 96-well plates, with each plate serving as a replicate. For sorted subsets, each replicate PCR was loaded with roughly 190 ng genomic DNA, equivalent to roughly 30,000 T cell genomes. Purified libraries were quantified with a Qubit 3.0 fluorometer, sized on a Bioanalyzer 2100, and re-quantified with the KAPA Library Quantification kit. Each immunoSEQ 96-well plate was sequenced on its own single-read 150-cycle Illumina NextSeq 550 flow cell. The authors' analysis ran thus. Because the immunoSEQ output included only junctional sequences and no quality scores, the filtering could not be the same as the filtering used for full-length reads. To assign V/J genes and CDR3, sequences were annotated against IMGT germline references using PyIR, a Python wrapper for IgBLAST v1.9. Reads with weak V/J assignments (E-value above 1e-6), missing CDR3, stop codons, out-of-frame junctions, or ambiguous translated residues were removed. V3J clonotypes were defined as sequences sharing an identical inferred V gene, J gene, and CDR3 amino acid sequence. The percentage overlap between two repertoires was calculated by dividing the number of shared unique clonotypes by the size of the smaller repertoire. Repertoire richness was assessed with RTK rarefaction, the Chao1 estimator, and Recon v2.1 estimates of unobserved clonotypes. OLGA was used to compute generation probabilities for all TCRbeta clonotypes that the gDNA method yielded from a handful of donors. TCRdb provides this immuneACCESS table in a form limited to in-frame rearrangements. Some clones are lacking; in checked studies, under half of them reflect an unresolved V gene, and why the rest are absent is not known. The V and J calls and clone size are taken from that table; D and trimming were inferred from the DNA. This sample lists about 1 million clones; roughly 75% were detected once. The ten top clones hold about 1.5% of the sample.

The V gene is TRBV5-5 and the J gene is TRBJ1-1; a tentative D match to TRBD1 spans 6 bases. Sequencing was done on a sample of memory CD4+ T cells sorted from blood. The cell subset or site label here, explained by the study, means: CD45RA-negative fraction. The clonotype was recovered from a young man in good health. The CDR3 loop reads CASSFYREPTEAFF. The sequenced DNA is TGTGCCAGCAGCTTCTACAGGGAACCCACTGAAGCTTTCTTT. With the rest looked up from the reference TRBV5-5 and TRBJ1-1 genes rather than sequenced, the full variable domain is DAGVTQSPTHLIKTRGQQVTLRCSPISGHKSVSWYQQVLGQGPQFIFQYYEKEERGRGNFPDRFSARQFPNYSSELNVNALLLGDSALYLCASSFYREPTEAFFGQGTRLTVV.